A single sample is the source of the 14 T cell receptor beta chains below, sequenced in a study of blood T cell repertoires in COVID-19. TCRdb's table, derived via immunoSEQ multiplex PCR, lists solely in-frame clones and lacks some. The sample lists tens of thousands of clones, roughly 90% seen once, with 9% to 14% in the top ten. Sequenced material: peripheral blood. These receptor sequences come from a man between 70 and 80 years old with acute or convalescent COVID-19.

The J gene is TRBJ1-2, the V gene TRBV20-1; the match to TRBD1 covers 7 bases. V lost 3 bases and J lost 6; bases outside the gene matches: 7. The CDR3 sequence is 13 residues long. The V gene's germline CDR1 is DFQATT and CDR2 SNEGSKA (reference sequence). The CDR3 region has the DNA TGCAGTGCTAGTGACTCCGGGACAGATGGCTACACCTTC. This translates into CSASDSGTDGYTF.

The chain uses TRBV7-6 and TRBJ2-1; 13 nucleotides align to TRBD2. There are 16 residues in the CDR3. V was clipped by 3 bases and J by 6 bases; unmatched bases: 5. Germline V gene data show CDR1 as SGHVS and CDR2 as FNYEAQ. The CDR3 region has the DNA TGTGCCAGCAGCTTGCGAGGGACTAGCGGGACCAATGAGCAGTTCTTC. As protein: CASSLRGTSGTNEQFF.

This sequence joins TRBV9 and TRBJ2-7; 8 bases fit TRBD1. The trim removed 0 bases at V and 6 bases at J, leaving 5 bases unmatched. CDR3 length: 14 amino acids. Looked up from germline, CDR1 is SGDLS and CDR2 is YYNGEE. The CDR3: CASSVDLGTGEQYF. The CDR3 DNA is TGTGCCAGCAGCGTAGATTTAGGGACAGGCGAGCAGTACTTC.

V and J are TRBV9 and TRBJ1-3, with unresolved D. This CDR3 has 13 amino acids. Germline values: CDR1 SGDLS, CDR2 YYNGEE. The germline V and J ends were trimmed by 1 base and 10 bases, with 12 bases remaining between them. In DNA, the CDR3 is TGTGCCAGCAGCGTAAATTCCGGGGAAACCATATATTTT. This sequence encodes CASSVNSGETIYF.

V usage is TRBV19 and J usage is TRBJ1-5; D is uncertain. In germline, CDR1 is LNHDA, CDR2 SQIVND (reference sequence). V was clipped by 5 bases and J by 4 bases, with 9 bases between them. The CDR3 runs to 13 residues. Written as DNA, the CDR3 is TGTGCCAGTAGTGGGCAAATGAATCAGCCCCAGCATTTT. Residues: CASSGQMNQPQHF.

By frequency in the sample, this clone is medium-sized. The chain uses TRBV4-1 and TRBJ2-2, with TRBD2 matching 14 bases. Germline loops: CDR1 MGHRA, CDR2 YSYEKL. The CDR3 consists of 21 residues. The V segment lost 1 base and the J segment 3 bases; nucleotides outside the gene matches: 13. CDR3 in DNA: TGCGCCAGCAGCCAAGCCTACTACGGGACTAGCGGGAGTGAGGACACCGGGGAGCTGTTTTTT. This sequence encodes CASSQAYYGTSGSEDTGELFF.

Here the CDR3 reads CASSMRETQYF. CDR3 DNA sequence: TGTGCCAGTAGTATGAGGGAGACCCAGTACTTC. The chain couples TRBV19 to TRBJ2-5, with no clear D. Germline loops: CDR1 LNHDA, CDR2 SQIVND (reference sequence). The CDR3 totals 11 residues. Trimming stripped 3 bases from V and 5 bases from J, with 4 bases between.

The V call is TRBV7-2, the J call TRBJ2-5; D unresolved. The CDR3 loop spans 13 amino acids. V was cut by 5 bases and J by 4 bases, with 11 bases left in between. Germline V lookup: CDR1 SGHTA, CDR2 FQGNSA. The CDR3 is CASSPGLGETQYF. For the CDR3, the DNA is TGTGCCAGCAGCCCAGGTTTGGGAGAGACCCAGTACTTC.

V gene TRBV9 combines with J gene TRBJ2-1; the D gene is possibly TRBD1 (6 bases). In germline, CDR1 is SGDLS, CDR2 YYNGEE. Trimming left V 2 bases short and J 4 bases short, with 13 bases between. The CDR3 consists of 15 residues. The CDR3 sequence is CASSVATGSYNEQFF. The CDR3 DNA follows: TGTGCCAGCAGCGTGGCAACAGGGAGTTACAATGAGCAGTTCTTC.

V usage is TRBV27 and J usage is TRBJ1-2; 9 bases map to TRBD1. The J segment lost 5 bases and the V segment lost 0 bases, leaving 1 base of the junction unmatched. The CDR3 loop spans 14 amino acids. Germline V gene data show CDR1 as MNHEY and CDR2 as SMNVEV (reference sequence). CDR3 sequence (DNA): TGTGCCAGCAGTTTATCGGGACAGGGATATGGCTACACCTTC. This gives the protein CASSLSGQGYGYTF.

The CDR3 DNA reads TGTGCCAGCAGCTCGGGACAGGGACCCTACGAGCAGTACTTC. Translating gives CASSSGQGPYEQYF. The gene calls are TRBV7-6 and TRBJ2-7; TRBD1 matches at 9 bases. Per the germline V gene, CDR1 is SGHVS and CDR2 is FNYEAQ. This CDR3 has 14 residues. The trim removed 4 bases at V and 2 bases at J, leaving 3 bases unmatched.

In nucleotides, the CDR3 is TGTGCCACCCTAGGGACAGCCTCTGGAAACACCATATATTTT. Its translation is CATLGTASGNTIYF. The chain is built from TRBV6-5 and TRBJ1-3, with 7 bases identical to TRBD1. The CDR3 loop spans 14 amino acids. Trimming at V came to 10 bases and at J to 0 bases, leaving 6 bases not matched to a gene. Germline loops: CDR1 MNHEY, CDR2 SVGAGI.

The chain couples TRBV29-1 to TRBJ1-1; 9 positions agree with TRBD1. The CDR3 loop spans 14 amino acids. V shed 3 bases, J shed 6 bases, and the junction held 8 bases outside the gene matches. CDR1 and CDR2 (germline): SQVTM, ANQGSEA. The CDR3 spells CSVDGGQGLPEAFF. Here the CDR3 DNA reads TGCAGCGTTGATGGGGGACAGGGTCTACCTGAAGCTTTCTTT.

This clone was seen a few times. This chain joins TRBV28 and TRBJ2-7; 12 bases match TRBD2. CDR3 length equals 14 residues. The germline gives CDR1 MDHEN, CDR2 SYDVKM. The V gene end was trimmed by 6 bases and the J gene end by 1 base; junction bases not matched to a gene: 1. The CDR3 DNA follows: TGTGCCAGCAGCGGGACTAGCGGGTCCTACGAGCAGTACTTC. Translating gives CASSGTSGSYEQYF. Full variable domain (outside the CDR3, taken from reference TRBV28 and TRBJ2-7): DVKVTQSSRYLVKRTGEKVFLECVQDMDHENMFWYRQDPGLGLRLIYFSYDVKMKEKGDIPEGYSVSREKKERFSLILESASTNQTSMYLCASSGTSGSYEQYFGPGTRLTVT.